This entry features one TCR beta chain sequence. TCRdb's table, derived via immunoSEQ multiplex PCR, lists solely in-frame clones and lacks some. Of more than 100,000 clones listed, approximately 94% are singletons. Trimming cost V 0 bases and J 4 bases, with 15 bases left between them. Germline CDR1 is LGHNA and CDR2 is YSLEER. The CDR3 runs 16 residues. The sample comes from a study of OX40 agonist ivuxolimab in advanced cancers. At baseline, cycle 4 day 1, and cycle 7 day 1, blood was sampled. The input for sequencing was CD4+ or CD8+ T cells sorted from blood, taken in a trial of the OX40 agonist ivuxolimab. The V gene is TRBV4-3, the J gene TRBJ1-1; a weak D match, TRBD1 (5 bases). This TCR came from an adult with an advanced solid tumor such as melanoma, head and neck, liver or kidney cancer. The CDR3 sequence: CASSQDSHRSGTEAFF. Written as DNA, the CDR3 is TGCGCCAGCAGCCAAGATTCCCACAGGTCGGGCACTGAAGCTTTCTTT.